A selection of T cell receptor beta chains follows, all from one sample in a study of cytomegalovirus exposure and HLA in healthy donors. Using immunoSEQ multiplex PCR, the repertoire was profiled, and TCRdb retains in-frame clones only, with some absent. The table has over 150,000 clones, roughly 70% seen once; the top ten hold roughly 3%. Source material: PBMCs. Receptors were obtained from a woman aged 30 to 39 in good health and CMV-seronegative. The CDR3 runs from the conserved cysteine through the conserved F or W. A D gene is named only where the DNA matches it firmly. Not every row has a clone size; where given, it reads once, few, many or a size class.

NA	TRBV28	TRBJ1-5	13	NA	TGTGCCAGCAGCGCAGGTAGCGATCAGCCCCAGCATTTT	CASSAGSDQPQHF
NA	TRBV28	TRBJ1-5	14	NA	TGTGCCAGCAGTATTTTTCAGACAGGTCAGCCCCAGCATTTT	CASSIFQTGQPQHF
TRBD1	TRBV28	TRBJ1-2	14	NA	TGTGCCAGCATAAAAGGAGGACAGGGGAGCGGCTACACCTTC	CASIKGGQGSGYTF
NA	TRBV4-2	TRBJ2-7	14	few	TGTGCCAGCAGCCCGGGTCTCAGCTCCTACGAGCAGTACTTC	CASSPGLSSYEQYF
TRBD2	TRBV2	TRBJ2-2	15	NA	TGTGCCAGCAGGCAGGAGCTAGCGGGAGACGGGGAGCTGTTTTTT	CASRQELAGDGELFF
NA	TRBV15	TRBJ2-3	18	NA	TGTGCCACCAGCAGAGATGGATCGGGGGTCGTACCCACAGATACGCAGTATTTT	CATSRDGSGVVPTDTQYF
NA	TRBV4-3	TRBJ2-7	16	NA	TGCGCCAGCAGCCAAGAGAGGGTATCTCCTTCCCACGAGCAGTACTTC	CASSQERVSPSHEQYF
TRBD2	TRBV6-1	TRBJ2-3	14	NA	TGTGCCAGCAGGAGCCTAGCGGGGCCAGATACGCAGTATTTT	CASRSLAGPDTQYF
NA	TRBV15	TRBJ1-2	13	NA	TGTGCCGCCCGGACACCGCCTAACTATGGCTACACCTTC	CAARTPPNYGYTF
NA	TRBV7-9	TRBJ2-5	13	many	TGTGCCAGCAGCTTAGGCAGCCAAGAGACCCAGTACTTC	CASSLGSQETQYF
TRBD2	TRBV7-2	TRBJ2-7	14	NA	TGTGCCAGCAGCTCAACTAGCGGCTCCTACGAGCAGTACTTC	CASSSTSGSYEQYF
TRBD2	TRBV9	TRBJ2-7	14	NA	TGTGCCAGCAGCGGTAAAGAAGGGCCTAGCGGGACCAACTTC	CASSGKEGPSGTNF
NA	TRBV18	TRBJ1-2	13	once	TGTGCCAGCTCGCGGGGGCTTAACTATGGCTACACCTTC	CASSRGLNYGYTF
NA	TRBV12-5	TRBJ1-2	11	NA	TGTGCTAGCGAACGGAGCTATGGCTACACCTTC	CASERSYGYTF
TRBD1	TRBV5-8	TRBJ2-5	13	NA	TGTGCCAGCAGCCGGGACAGACAAGAGACCCAGTACTTC	CASSRDRQETQYF
TRBD2	TRBV9	TRBJ2-7	14	NA	TGTGCCAGCAGCGGGTCGGGGGGCTCCTACGAGCAGTACTTC	CASSGSGGSYEQYF
TRBD2	TRBV15	TRBJ2-3	18	NA	TGTGCCACCAGCAGAGGGGGGGGACTAGCGGGAGGCACAGATACGCAGTATTTT	CATSRGGGLAGGTDTQYF